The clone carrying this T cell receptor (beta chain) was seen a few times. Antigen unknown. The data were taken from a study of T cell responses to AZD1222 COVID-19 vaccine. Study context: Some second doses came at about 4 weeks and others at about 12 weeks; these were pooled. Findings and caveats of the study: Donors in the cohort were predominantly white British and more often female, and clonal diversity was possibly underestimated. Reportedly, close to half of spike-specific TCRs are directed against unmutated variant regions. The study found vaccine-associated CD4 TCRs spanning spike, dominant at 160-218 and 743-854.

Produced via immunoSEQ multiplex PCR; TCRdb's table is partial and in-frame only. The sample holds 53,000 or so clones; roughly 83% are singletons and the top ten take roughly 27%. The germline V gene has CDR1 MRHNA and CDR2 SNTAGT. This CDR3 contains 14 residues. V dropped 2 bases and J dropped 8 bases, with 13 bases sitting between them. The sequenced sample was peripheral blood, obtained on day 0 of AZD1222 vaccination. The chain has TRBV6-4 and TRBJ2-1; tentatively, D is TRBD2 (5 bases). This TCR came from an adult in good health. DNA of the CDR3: TGTGCCAGCAGTGACGGGAGAGGCTTCCATGAGCAGTTCTTC. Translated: CASSDGRGFHEQFF.